One and the same sample provided the 10 T cell receptor beta chains below, sequenced in a study of blood T cells in healthy people across ages. The authors ran a second PCR of about 6 to 12 cycles using a sample-barcoded 5' primer and a J-beta primer mix. MiXCR, applied by TCRdb to the 5' RACE reads, yields one record per CDR3 protein. Among roughly 1,300,000 distinct CDR3 sequences listed, approximately 63% were seen once. Sequencing was done on a sample of blood. The receptor set was obtained from a man between 18 and 35 years old in good health.

V usage is TRBV27 and J usage is TRBJ2-1; tentatively, D is TRBD2 (6 bases). The germline V and J ends were trimmed by 3 bases and 1 base, with 16 bases remaining between them. This CDR3 is 17 amino acids long. In germline, CDR1 is MNHEY, CDR2 SMNVEV (reference sequence). The chain's CDR3 is CASSFRSGEKSYNEQFF. The DNA of the CDR3 is TGTGCCAGCAGTTTTCGGTCGGGAGAGAAATCCTACAATGAGCAGTTCTTC.

Note on this clonotype: One junction end does not reproduce the germline sequence, and a read error may be involved. J is TRBJ2-1 and V is TRBV4-1; TRBD1 matches at 7 bases. Germline V gene data show CDR1 as MGHRA and CDR2 as YSYEKL. The CDR3 is 17 residues long. The CDR3 nucleotides are TGCGCCAGCAACCAAGGTACCATGGACAGGATTTACAATGAGCAGTTCTTC. Translated: CASNQGTMDRIYNEQFF.

The chain links TRBV12-3 or TRBV12-4 to TRBJ2-4; 7 positions match TRBD1. The tail of the sequence fits TRBJ2-7 better, so the J call may be wrong. This CDR3 comprises 14 residues. CDR3 nucleotide sequence: TGTGCCAGCAGTTTGGGACAGATATTCTACGAGCAGTACTTC. Its protein is CASSLGQIFYEQYF.

The J gene is TRBJ1-2, the V gene TRBV29-1; no clear D. Trimming removed 6 bases from V and 4 bases from J, with 21 bases in between. The length of the CDR3 is 15 residues. The germline CDR1 and CDR2 sequences are SQVTM and ANQGSEA. The CDR3 bases are TGCAGCGTCTCTCCTGACGGATATAGTCCCTATGGCTACACCTTC. Translation gives CSVSPDGYSPYGYTF.

This clonotype occurred a few times. The V call is TRBV10-3, the J call TRBJ2-7; maybe TRBD2 (6 bases). The CDR3 has 16 amino acids. V lost 3 bases and J 0 bases, leaving 15 bases between the germline ends. The germline V gene has CDR1 ENHRY and CDR2 SYGVKD. CDR3 DNA sequence: TGTGCCATCAGTGACTCAACTAGCTGGTACTCCTACGAGCAGTACTTC. It translates to CAISDSTSWYSYEQYF.

This chain links TRBV5-1 with TRBJ1-1, with TRBD1 as a possible D gene (5 bases). Germline V gene lookup returns CDR1 SGHRS and CDR2 YFSETQ. The CDR3 totals 16 residues. V shed 1 base and J shed 4 bases, with 17 bases lying between them. The chain's CDR3 is CASSLRVQGMGTEAFF. In DNA, the CDR3 is TGCGCCAGCAGCTTGAGGGTCCAGGGTATGGGCACTGAAGCTTTCTTT.

The V gene is TRBV9, the J gene TRBJ1-2, with no clear D. The CDR3 is 14 residues long. Trimming removed 4 bases at V and 6 bases at J, with 16 bases between. Germline V gives CDR1 SGDLS, CDR2 YYNGEE. The chain's CDR3 is CASSLRWEADGYTF. As DNA, the CDR3 is TGTGCCAGCAGCTTAAGGTGGGAAGCGGATGGCTACACCTTC.

CDR3 loop: CASSQEIPSTISTDTQYF. The CDR3 DNA reads TGCGCCAGCAGCCAAGAGATTCCCTCAACTATTAGCACAGATACGCAGTATTTT. The chain joins TRBV4-1 to TRBJ2-3; no firm D call. The CDR3 is made up of 18 amino acids. Germline CDR1 and CDR2: MGHRA and YSYEKL. The V end was cut by 0 bases, the J end by 0 bases, with 16 bases between.

J is TRBJ2-4 and V is TRBV4-2, with D possibly being TRBD1 or TRBD2 (6 bases each). The end of the DNA is better explained by TRBJ2-7, so the J call may be wrong. Germline assignment: CDR1 LGHNA and CDR2 YNFKEQ. CDR3 length: 15 residues. CDR3 sequence: CASSSDYLEGDEQYF. CDR3 DNA sequence: TGTGCCAGCAGCTCAGACTACTTGGAGGGGGACGAGCAGTACTTC.

The V call is TRBV10-2, the J call TRBJ2-7; D tentatively fits TRBD1 or TRBD2 (6 bases each). V was trimmed by 4 bases and J by 2 bases, leaving 12 bases between them. In germline, CDR1 is WSHSY, CDR2 SAAADI. The CDR3 has 14 residues. CDR3 sequence reads: CASSVSGATYEQYF. CDR3 sequence (DNA): TGCGCCAGCAGTGTGTCGGGGGCCACCTACGAGCAGTACTTC.